A single TCR beta chain is shown here with its context. The antigen is undetermined. Here immunoSEQ multiplex PCR was the method, and the copy in TCRdb shows in-frame clones only, minus some. The sample includes under 550 clones, around three quarters of them seen just once. CDR1 is MNHNS and CDR2 is SASEGT in the germline V gene. V gave up 3 bases and J gave up 8 bases; unmatched junction bases: 9. The CDR3 consists of 16 residues. The sample comes from a study of CD39 and CD103 CD8 tumor-infiltrating T cells. Study-level information: Comparisons covered HPV-positive and HPV-negative HNSCC, ovarian cancer and melanoma patients.

Whole-study results and caveats: DN TIL clonotypes largely overlapped peripheral memory CD8 repertoires, unlike DP.

The chain is built from TRBV6-1 and TRBJ1-4, with 10 bases aligning to TRBD1. This TCR was sampled from a human donor with head and neck squamous cell carcinoma. Sequencing was performed on CD39- CD103+ CD8+ T cells sorted from the tumor. Subset defined: CD103+CD39- single-positive CD45RA- CD8 T cells. The DNA of the CDR3 is TGTGCCAGCAGTGAGGGCAGCGGGACAGGGGAAGAAAAACTGTTTTTT. This encodes CASSEGSGTGEEKLFF.